Following are 28 T cell receptor beta chains from one sample sequenced in a study of breast tumors, draining lymph nodes, adjacent tissues. MiXCR, run by TCRdb on the multiplex PCR reads, gives a single entry per CDR3 protein. The sample records roughly 49,000 distinct CDR3 sequences, roughly 41% being singletons. Sample: breast tumor tissue. The receptors were gathered from a female donor with breast cancer. Some clones in this sample may be carry-over from other donors' samples.

J is TRBJ2-5 and V is TRBV5-1, with 8 bases lining up with TRBD2. Germline CDR1 SGHRS, CDR2 YFSETQ. V lost 2 bases to trimming and J lost 5 bases; unmatched junction nucleotides: 5. This CDR3 has 14 amino acids. CDR3 sequence: CASSFNGGRETQYF. CDR3 in DNA: TGCGCCAGCAGCTTTAATGGCGGGAGGGAGACCCAGTACTTC.

This chain connects TRBV29-1 to TRBJ2-3; possible D gene TRBD2, 6 bases. The CDR3 has 16 residues. Germline lookup yields CDR1 SQVTM and CDR2 ANQGSEA. V lost 2 bases and J lost 2, with 17 bases in between. CDR3 bases: TGCAGCGTTGAAATCTCGGACTATCATCCCACAGATACGCAGTATTTT. It specifies CSVEISDYHPTDTQYF.

The chain combines TRBV20-1 with TRBJ1-1; D unclear. Germline V lookup: CDR1 DFQATT, CDR2 SNEGSKA (reference sequence). V lost 4 bases and J 8 bases, leaving 14 bases between the germline ends. The CDR3 totals 12 residues. CDR3 nucleotide sequence: TGCAGTGCTAACCTAAAGATGGGGGAAGCTTTCTTT. It specifies CSANLKMGEAFF.

This clonotype was detected many times. This chain uses TRBV2 with TRBJ2-7; D gene ambiguous. This CDR3 spans 14 amino acids. With 6 bases removed from V and 0 bases from J, the gap between germline ends came to 12 bases. Germline loops: CDR1 SNHLY, CDR2 FYNNEI. For the CDR3, the DNA is TGTGCCAGCAGAGTCCTTGTTTACTCCTACGAGCAGTACTTC. Translating it yields CASRVLVYSYEQYF.

This clonotype was recorded at least ten times. This chain uses TRBV4-3 with TRBJ1-3; possibly TRBD1 for D (5 bases). V was trimmed by 2 bases and J by 0 bases, leaving 8 bases between them. Germline CDR1 and CDR2: LGHNA and YSLEER. The CDR3 has 15 residues. CDR3 bases: TGCGCCAGCAGCCAAATTACAGGCTCTGGAAACACCATATATTTT. Its translation: CASSQITGSGNTIYF.

CDR3 loop: CATRGQGTGYTF. The CDR3 DNA is TGTGCCACCAGGGGACAGGGGACTGGCTACACCTTC. J is TRBJ1-2 and V is TRBV24-1, with 10 bases matching TRBD1. The CDR3 totals 12 residues. V trimming: 7 bases; J trimming: 7 bases; junction bases outside the gene matches: 2. CDR1 and CDR2 (germline): KGHDR, SFDVKD.

This clonotype has a count of ten or more. The chain couples TRBV13 to TRBJ1-4; the D is unclear. The germline CDR1 and CDR2 sequences are PRHDT and FYEKMQ (reference sequence). The CDR3 loop spans 14 amino acids. The V and J ends lost 3 bases and 0 bases respectively, with 5 bases between them. The CDR3 loop is CASSLGATNEKLFF. The CDR3 region has the DNA TGTGCCAGCAGCTTGGGAGCAACTAATGAAAAACTGTTTTTT.

To note about this clonotype: This may stem from a read error, because a much larger clone lies one nucleotide away. The chain joins TRBV11-2 to TRBJ2-5; the D gene is possibly TRBD1 (5 bases). The J call is in doubt because the DNA end fits TRBJ1-1 better. CDR1 SGHAT and CDR2 FQNNGV come from the germline V gene. The CDR3 consists of 14 residues. CDR3 sequence reads: CASSFAGQGTEAFF. The CDR3 DNA reads TGTGCCAGCAGCTTTGCGGGTCAGGGCACTGAAGCTTTCTTT.

The J gene is TRBJ2-5, the V gene TRBV20-1; a possible D gene is TRBD2 (5 bases). CDR1 and CDR2 from the germline V gene are DFQATT and SNEGSKA (reference sequence). This CDR3 comprises 10 residues. The V end lost 6 bases, the J end lost 3 bases, and 5 bases lay between the germline ends. CDR3 nucleotide sequence: TGCAGTGCGGGAGAAGAGACCCAGTACTTC. Amino acids: CSAGEETQYF.

The genes are TRBV7-3 and TRBJ1-4; a possible D gene is TRBD1 (6 bases). V was shortened by 2 bases and J by 7 bases, with 14 bases between the two germline ends. This CDR3 comprises 15 residues. The germline gives CDR1 SGHTA, CDR2 FQGTGA. CDR3 DNA: TGTGCCAGCAGCTTAGGTTTAGGGGGATTTGAAAAACTGTTTTTT. It encodes CASSLGLGGFEKLFF.

This clonotype showed up many times. The chain carries TRBV19 and TRBJ2-1; D is perhaps TRBD2 (5 bases). V was cut by 8 bases and J by 3 bases, with 20 bases left in between. The CDR3 is 16 amino acids. CDR1 is LNHDA, CDR2 SQIVND, per germline (reference sequence). CDR3 bases: TGTGCCAGTGGACTCCCGGCGGACGCCGGCTACAATGAGCAGTTCTTC. Translation gives CASGLPADAGYNEQFF.

As to this clonotype: Just one base apart from a much larger clone, this may be a read error. V gene TRBV3-1 combines with J gene TRBJ2-7; D unresolved. This CDR3 is 12 amino acids long. Germline V gene sequence: CDR1 LGHDT, CDR2 YNNKEL (reference sequence). The CDR3 DNA follows: TGTGCCAGCGGCCAAACCTTAGGCGAGCAGTACTTC. It yields the protein CASGQTLGEQYF.

Comment on this clonotype: The CDR3 ends on some other residue instead of the conserved phenylalanine or tryptophan, so this is likely a read error. No DNA is shown, since the ends of the CDR3 on it are uncertain; the CDR3 is the one TCRdb lists. The chain uses TRBV11-2 and TRBJ1-6. From germline, CDR1 is SGHAT and CDR2 FQNNGV. Counting both end residues, the CDR3 totals 8 amino acids. The CDR3 is CASSTAYS.

This clonotype has a single count. This may come from a read error, since a much larger clone is one base off. Since the CDR3 does not end with the conserved phenylalanine or tryptophan, this likely comes from a read error. V gene TRBV9 combines with J gene TRBJ1-1; TRBD1 agrees at 7 bases. The CDR3 runs 13 residues. Trimming cost V 0 bases and J 4 bases; bases outside gene matches: 0. Germline V gives CDR1 SGDLS, CDR2 YYNGEE. Here the CDR3 reads CASSVGTGTEAFL. Written as DNA, the CDR3 is TGTGCCAGCAGCGTAGGGACAGGCACTGAAGCTTTCTTG.

This clonotype was observed many times. The chain employs TRBV25-1 and TRBJ2-3; 7 positions match TRBD2. Germline assignment: CDR1 MGHDK and CDR2 SYGVNS. The CDR3 runs to 15 residues. V shed 4 bases, J shed 4 bases, and the junction held 8 bases outside the gene matches. Here the CDR3 DNA reads TGTGCCAGCAGTGTCGATAGCGGGTATGCAGATACGCAGTATTTT. This sequence encodes CASSVDSGYADTQYF. Supplemented by reference TRBV25-1 and TRBJ2-3, the full variable domain reads EADIYQTPRYLVIGTGKKITLECSQTMGHDKMYWYQQDPGMELHLIHYSYGVNSTEKGDLSSESTVSRIRTEHFPLTLESARPSHTSQYLCASSVDSGYADTQYFGPGTRLTVL.

With respect to this clonotype: One end of the junction fails to match germline, which may point to a read error. This chain uses TRBV20-1 with TRBJ2-3; D may be TRBD1 or TRBD2 (5 bases each). The CDR3 has 14 residues. Looked up from germline, CDR1 is DFQATT and CDR2 is SNEGSKA (reference sequence). The CDR3 loop reads CSATRWGSTHTQYF. CDR3 DNA: TGCAGTGCGACGCGTTGGGGGTCAACACATACGCAGTATTTC.

This clonotype was seen only a few times. The rearrangement links TRBV20-1 to TRBJ2-7, with 10 bases that match TRBD1. V was clipped by 6 bases and J by 10 bases; unmatched bases: 12. Germline assignment: CDR1 DFQATT and CDR2 SNEGSKA (reference sequence). The length of the CDR3 is 13 residues. The DNA for the CDR3 is TGCAGTGCGCCCCCGGGACAGGGGATGCCCCAGTACTTC. Encoded protein: CSAPPGQGMPQYF.

The sample holds many counts of this clonotype. This chain uses TRBV7-2 with TRBJ1-2; D call uncertain. The CDR3 is 13 amino acids. The V end lost 2 bases, the J end lost 6 bases, and 10 bases lay between the germline ends. Per the germline V gene, CDR1 is SGHTA and CDR2 is FQGNSA. Here the CDR3 DNA reads TGTGCCAGCAGCTTACTAGGGCTCGATGGCTACACCTTC. Translation: CASSLLGLDGYTF.

In DNA form, the CDR3 reads TGTGCCAGCAGTTTTATGGGGAATGGCTACACCTTC. This translates into CASSFMGNGYTF. The chain has TRBV12-3 or TRBV12-4 and TRBJ1-2; D gene ambiguous. This CDR3 is built from 12 residues. Trimming took off 3 bases at V and 6 bases at J, with 8 bases between the two ends.

This clonotype was observed at least ten times. J is TRBJ2-1 and V is TRBV14; 7 bases agree with TRBD2. The V gene end was trimmed by 4 bases and the J gene end by 1 base; junction bases not matched to a gene: 10. CDR3 length: 17 amino acids. Germline V CDR1 and CDR2: SGHDN, FVKESK. The CDR3 DNA reads TGTGCCAGCAGCCCCCGGGCCGGGGGGTGGTCCTACAATGAGCAGTTCTTC. Encoded protein: CASSPRAGGWSYNEQFF.

The chain links TRBV7-3 to TRBJ2-7, with D tentatively TRBD1 (5 bases). Trimming removed 5 bases at V and 2 bases at J, with 31 bases between. This CDR3 contains 20 residues. Germline V gene sequence: CDR1 SGHTA, CDR2 FQGTGA. The CDR3 spells CASSLDRQLSIREPPYEQYF. The CDR3 DNA is TGTGCCAGCAGCCTAGATCGACAGCTAAGTATACGAGAGCCTCCCTACGAGCAGTACTTC.

The V and J genes are TRBV19 and TRBJ1-2, with a weak D call TRBD1 (5 bases). CDR3 length: 12 residues. Germline CDR1 and CDR2: LNHDA and SQIVND (reference sequence). Trimming removed 11 bases from V and 4 bases from J, with 14 bases in between. CDR3 DNA sequence: TGTGCCGGAAAGGGACTGAGCTATGGCTACACCTTC. The encoded protein is CAGKGLSYGYTF.

The chain is built from TRBV6-1 and TRBJ1-1; D uncertain. This CDR3 is 15 amino acids long. Trimming pared 6 bases from V and 3 bases from J, leaving 17 bases between. In germline, CDR1 is MNHNS, CDR2 SASEGT. CDR3 loop: CASSEPGRIYTEAFF. For the CDR3, the DNA is TGTGCCAGCAGCGAACCCGGGAGGATTTACACTGAAGCTTTCTTT.

The chain has TRBV20-1 and TRBJ1-2; D might be TRBD1 (5 bases). The ends were cut back, 1 base at V and 8 bases at J, with 17 bases in the middle. The CDR3 runs to 14 residues. Germline loops: CDR1 DFQATT, CDR2 SNEGSKA (reference sequence). CDR3 amino acids: CSARVSGGLRGYTF. CDR3 in DNA: TGCAGTGCTAGAGTTTCTGGGGGATTGAGAGGCTACACCTTC.

This clonotype showed up many times. The V and J genes are TRBV6-2 or TRBV6-3 and TRBJ1-5; D may be TRBD1 (5 bases). Trimming took off 5 bases at V and 6 bases at J, with 17 bases between the two ends. Germline V gene sequence: CDR1 MNHEY, CDR2 SVGEGT. The CDR3 extends over 15 amino acids. The DNA of the CDR3 is TGTGCCAGCAGTGACGACCAGGGTCGAGTTCAGCCCCAGCATTTT. It codes for CASSDDQGRVQPQHF.

V is TRBV6-1 and J is TRBJ2-4; 8 nucleotides agree with TRBD2. V dropped 7 bases and J dropped 10; count of bases not matched to a gene: 15. The germline V gene encodes CDR1 MNHNS and CDR2 SASEGT. The CDR3 spans 15 residues. Here the CDR3 DNA reads TGTGCCAGCACGCTAGGACTAGCCGGGGGTGTAATTCAGTACTTC. It specifies CASTLGLAGGVIQYF.

The genes are TRBV7-2 and TRBJ2-1, with TRBD2 identical over 13 bases. J was trimmed by 10 bases and V by 5 bases; bases with no gene match: 26. The germline V gene encodes CDR1 SGHTA and CDR2 FQGNSA. CDR3 length equals 21 residues. The CDR3 loop is CASSPLWSSSIWTSGSDEQFF. The DNA for the CDR3 is TGTGCCAGCAGCCCACTCTGGTCCAGCAGCATATGGACTAGCGGGAGTGACGAGCAGTTCTTC.

This clonotype has a count of ten or more. This chain connects TRBV29-1 to TRBJ1-2; D is possibly TRBD1 (5 bases). The CDR3 is 13 amino acids. From germline, CDR1 is SQVTM and CDR2 ANQGSEA. Trimming shortened V by 4 bases and J by 4 bases, and 13 bases separated the two germline ends. CDR3 nucleotide sequence: TGCAGCGTTGCTCCAGGGAGGGGCTATGGCTACACCTTC. It yields the protein CSVAPGRGYGYTF.